The 8 T cell receptor beta chains listed next were all sequenced from one sample in a study of shared clonotypes between healthy human individuals. Produced via immunoSEQ multiplex PCR; TCRdb's table is partial and in-frame only. Here the sample spans some 2.4 million clones, 93% being singletons. The sample comprised naive CD4+ T cells from PBMCs. Indicated subset: CD45RA+ positively selected. The receptors shown here come from a man aged 18 to 35 in good health. Some clones in this sample may be carry-over from other donors' samples.

This chain uses TRBV30 with TRBJ1-3, with TRBD1 matching over 8 bases. The CDR3 contains 17 residues. After removal of 1 base from V and 6 bases from J, the junction contained 14 bases not matched to a gene. Germline CDR1 is GTSNPN and CDR2 is SVGIG (reference sequence). The CDR3 sequence: CAWSGNRQGSMENTIYF. Written as DNA, the CDR3 is TGTGCCTGGAGTGGGAATCGACAGGGGAGTATGGAAAACACCATATATTTT.

The chain has TRBV6-5 and TRBJ2-7, with 9 nucleotides matching TRBD1. CDR3 length equals 14 residues. V gave up 5 bases and J gave up 9 bases; unmatched junction bases: 11. The germline V gene has CDR1 MNHEY and CDR2 SVGAGI. The CDR3 is CASSAPGQGPWQYF. In nucleotides, the CDR3 is TGTGCCAGCAGTGCGCCGGGACAGGGTCCATGGCAGTACTTC.

The chain employs TRBV30 and TRBJ1-4; D gene unclear. The CDR3 is 13 residues long. The V gene's germline CDR1 is GTSNPN and CDR2 SVGIG (reference sequence). V lost 4 bases to trimming and J lost 3 bases, with 9 bases between them. The CDR3 coding sequence is TGTGCCTGGACCTCGAATGCTAATGAAAAACTGTTTTTT. Amino acids: CAWTSNANEKLFF.

The chain couples TRBV21-1 to TRBJ1-4. TRBV21-1 is a documented pseudogene. This CDR3 region has 12 residues. The CDR3 here is CASSKTWEKLFF. Written as DNA, the CDR3 is TGTGCCAGCAGCAAAACCTGGGAAAAACTGTTTTTT.

This clone was recorded only once. The chain recombines TRBV6-5 with TRBJ2-6; D gene unclear. V dropped 4 bases and J dropped 2 bases, with 9 bases sitting between them. The length of the CDR3 is 15 residues. Germline CDR1 and CDR2: MNHEY and SVGAGI. In DNA, the CDR3 is TGTGCCAGCAGTTCCCAACACCCTGGGGCCAACGTCCTGACTTTC. Translated: CASSSQHPGANVLTF.

The rearrangement uses TRBV28 and TRBJ1-3, with TRBD1 as a possible D gene (5 bases). Per the germline V gene, CDR1 is MDHEN and CDR2 is SYDVKM. The CDR3 consists of 14 residues. V lost 4 bases and J 5 bases, leaving 12 bases between the germline ends. CDR3 loop: CASSSPDIRNTIYF. CDR3 sequence (DNA): TGTGCCAGCAGTTCTCCGGACATCCGAAACACCATATATTTT.

V is TRBV5-4 and J is TRBJ1-3; 7 bases are a match to TRBD1. J lost 0 bases, V lost 3 bases, and 12 bases had no gene match. The CDR3 has 18 residues. The germline V gene encodes CDR1 SGHNT and CDR2 YYREEE (reference sequence). Written as DNA, the CDR3 is TGTGCCAGCAGCTCGCGGGATGAGGGACAGCGCTCTGGAAACACCATATATTTT. Translating gives CASSSRDEGQRSGNTIYF.

The gene calls are TRBV18 and TRBJ2-2; D could derive from TRBD1 or TRBD2 (5 bases each). Looked up from germline, CDR1 is KGHSH and CDR2 is LQKENI. The CDR3 loop spans 15 amino acids. The germline V and J ends were trimmed by 8 bases and 0 bases, with 13 bases remaining between them. CDR3 bases: TGTGCCAGCCCTTTGGGGACGGCGAACACCGGGGAGCTGTTTTTT. Translated, it gives CASPLGTANTGELFF.